This is a list of T cell receptor beta chains from one sample in a study of technical replicates of blood from several donors. Generated by immunoSEQ multiplex PCR, the TCRdb table keeps only in-frame clones and is missing some. The sample includes fewer than 80,000 clones, 80% to 90% of them seen just once. Material: PBMCs. Receptor source: a human donor in good health. Some clones in this sample may be carry-over from other donors' samples. CDR3s include the opening cysteine and the closing phenylalanine or tryptophan. D genes are given only for firm matches. Size values are once, few and many counts, or a class for expanded clones, and some rows have none.

TGTGCCATCAGTGATCAGGGGGCATATGAGCAGTTCTTC,CAISDQGAYEQFF,TRBV10-3,TRBD1,-,TRBJ2-1
TGTGCCAGCAGCCAAGAGCCGGCGGGAGTGGGTTACGAGCAGTACTTC,CASSQEPAGVGYEQYF,TRBV4-2,TRBD2,-,TRBJ2-7
TGTGCCAGCAGCTTAGGCCGCGGGAGAGGTTACAATGAGCAGTTCTTC,CASSLGRGRGYNEQFF,TRBV7-9,TRBD2,-,TRBJ2-1
TGTGCCAGCAGCTTACAGGGACAGCCCCAGCATTTT,CASSLQGQPQHF,TRBV7-2,-,-,TRBJ1-5
TGTGCCAGCAGTTCAGGGCCTTACTACGAGCAGTACTTC,CASSSGPYYEQYF,TRBV27,-,-,TRBJ2-7
TGTGCCAGCAGAGAGCGGGAGGCCAGGGGTTACGAGCAGTACTTC,CASREREARGYEQYF,TRBV6-5,TRBD2,-,TRBJ2-7
TGTGCCAGCAGCTTGGGCTTGCGGGACGAGCAGTACTTC,CASSLGLRDEQYF,TRBV5-6,-,-,TRBJ2-7
TGTGCCAGCAGCCGGACTAGCGGGGGGGCCAGCGACGAGCAGTACTTC,CASSRTSGGASDEQYF,TRBV5-4,TRBD2,once,TRBJ2-7
TGTGCCAGCAGCTTACCCCGGGGGATTCAAGAGACCCAGTACTTC,CASSLPRGIQETQYF,TRBV7-2,-,-,TRBJ2-5
TGCAGCGGCTTACAGGGTACAGATACGCAGTATTTT,CSGLQGTDTQYF,TRBV29-1,-,-,TRBJ2-3
TGTGCCAGTGGCTTTGGCGGGAGTGTGTACGAGCAGTACTTC,CASGFGGSVYEQYF,TRBV19,TRBD2,-,TRBJ2-7
TGTGCCACCCAAGAGCCTTCCACAGAGACCCAGTACTTC,CATQEPSTETQYF,TRBV6-5,-,-,TRBJ2-5
TGCGCCAGCAGCCAAGATAACAGGGGAGCTTGGGTCACTGAAGCTTTCTTT,CASSQDNRGAWVTEAFF,TRBV4-1,TRBD1,-,TRBJ1-1
TGTGCCAGCAGTTACCGTATACTGCCCTATGGCTACACCTTC,CASSYRILPYGYTF,TRBV6-5,-,-,TRBJ1-2
TGTGCCATCAGGGGGACTAGCGAAGAGACCCAGTACTTC,CAIRGTSEETQYF,TRBV10-3,TRBD2,-,TRBJ2-5
TGTGCCAGCAGTCCGGACAGGGGCGGCACAGATACGCAGTATTTT,CASSPDRGGTDTQYF,TRBV25-1,TRBD1,-,TRBJ2-3
TGTGCCTGGGGCGGGGGGGGCGAGCAGTACTTC,CAWGGGGEQYF,TRBV30,TRBD2,-,TRBJ2-7
TGTGCCAGCAGCAAAAAACAGGGGATTGAGCAGTTCTTC,CASSKKQGIEQFF,TRBV21-1,-,-,TRBJ2-1
TGTGCCAGCAGCCAAGAAGGAGGAGGATATAATTCACCCCTCCACTTT,CASSQEGGGYNSPLHF,TRBV4-2,-,-,TRBJ1-6
TGTGCCAGCTCACCAGCTACGGGGACTAATGAAAAACTGTTTTTT,CASSPATGTNEKLFF,TRBV18,-,once,TRBJ1-4
TGTGCCAGCAGCCCTAGTTCTTGGCGGGGCAGCACAGATACGCAGTATTTT,CASSPSSWRGSTDTQYF,TRBV9,-,-,TRBJ2-3
TGTGCCAGTAGTATAGCGCAAGCGAGTCGGAATGAGCAGTTCTTC,CASSIAQASRNEQFF,TRBV19,-,few,TRBJ2-1
TGTGCCAGCGGAACGACAGTGGGTTCCTACGAGCAGTACTTC,CASGTTVGSYEQYF,TRBV21-1,-,-,TRBJ2-7
TGTGCCAGCAGTGCTCAGGGGATTGGCGAGCAGTACTTC,CASSAQGIGEQYF,TRBV2,-,-,TRBJ2-7
TGCGCCAGCAGCTCCACAGGGGACCCCGGGGAGCTGTTTTTT,CASSSTGDPGELFF,TRBV5-1,TRBD1,once,TRBJ2-2
TGTGCCAGCAGTTACCGACAGGGGCGTCTCTACGAGCAGTACTTC,CASSYRQGRLYEQYF,TRBV6-5,TRBD1,-,TRBJ2-7
TGTGCCAGCAGCCGAGGTTTTCAGGGGCGGGCCACTGAAGCTTTCTTT,CASSRGFQGRATEAFF,TRBV5-4,-,once,TRBJ1-1
TGTGCCAGCAGCTTACCACAGGGGGGAACAGATACGCAGTATTTT,CASSLPQGGTDTQYF,TRBV5-4,TRBD1,-,TRBJ2-3
TGTGCCTGGGGAGCGGGACAAGAGACCCAGTACTTC,CAWGAGQETQYF,TRBV30,TRBD2,-,TRBJ2-5
TGTGCCTGCACACTAGCGGAAGAGACCCAGTACTTC,CACTLAEETQYF,TRBV30,TRBD2,few,TRBJ2-5
TGTGCCAGCAATGCAGGGGGCTCCTACAATGAGCAGTTCTTC,CASNAGGSYNEQFF,TRBV2,TRBD1,few,TRBJ2-1
TGTGCCAGCAGCTCCGGACTAGCGGGGGCAGAGACCCAGTACTTC,CASSSGLAGAETQYF,TRBV7-2,TRBD2,-,TRBJ2-5
TGTGCCAGCAGCATCCTAGCGGTGCAAGAGACCCAGTACTTC,CASSILAVQETQYF,TRBV7-9,TRBD2,-,TRBJ2-5
TGTGCCAGCACCTGGACTCTAGCGGAGGGAGAGACCCAGTACTTC,CASTWTLAEGETQYF,TRBV11-2,TRBD2,-,TRBJ2-5
TGTGCCAGCAGCTTCTTGACAGGGAGGACTGAAGCTTTCTTT,CASSFLTGRTEAFF,TRBV7-9,TRBD1,few,TRBJ1-1
TGTGCCAGCAGTTTAGGCCCTCTCAATGAGCAGTTCTTC,CASSLGPLNEQFF,TRBV27,-,once,TRBJ2-1
TGTGCCAGCAGTATGCAGGGGGGCGTTGTTGGCACTGAAGCTTTCTTT,CASSMQGGVVGTEAFF,TRBV7-2,TRBD1,-,TRBJ1-1
TGTGCCAGCAGCCCTCCCCACGCTGGGCCCTACGAGCAGTACTTC,CASSPPHAGPYEQYF,TRBV28,-,-,TRBJ2-7
TGCGCCAGCAGCCAAGATCGGCAGGGTAATCAGCCCCAGCATTTT,CASSQDRQGNQPQHF,TRBV4-3,-,-,TRBJ1-5
TGTGCCAGCAGCCACGGATCGACGGCGAGTGACTTAGAGCAGTTCTTC,CASSHGSTASDLEQFF,TRBV11-2,-,once,TRBJ2-1
TGTGCCAGCAGCTTAGGACAGGGGCCGGGGACTGAAGCTTTCTTT,CASSLGQGPGTEAFF,TRBV7-9,TRBD1,-,TRBJ1-1
TGTGCCAGCAGCAACGGACTAGCGGGGGCAACCCAAGAGACCCAGTACTTC,CASSNGLAGATQETQYF,TRBV5-4,TRBD2,-,TRBJ2-5
TGCGCCAGCAGCCTTCCCAGCGGGAATAGTTTCGCCGGGGAGCTGTTTTTT,CASSLPSGNSFAGELFF,TRBV4-1,TRBD2,-,TRBJ2-2
TGTGCCAGCAGCTCGGCGGTGCGGGGGGGAGCCAAAAACATTCAGTACTTC,CASSSAVRGGAKNIQYF,TRBV5-4,TRBD2,once,TRBJ2-4
TGCAGCGTTCATAATAACGACAGCCCGTCCGGGGAGCTGTTTTTT,CSVHNNDSPSGELFF,TRBV29-1,-,-,TRBJ2-2
TGCGCCAGCAGCCAGGGACAGGGGGCGGGTGGGGCCAACGTCCTGACTTTC,CASSQGQGAGGANVLTF,TRBV4-1,TRBD1,-,TRBJ2-6
TGTGCCAGCAGTCTCCCCGGGAGGCGGACCTACGAGCAGTACTTC,CASSLPGRRTYEQYF,TRBV27,TRBD2,-,TRBJ2-7
TGTGCCAGCAGCTTAGCTAGCGGGGGTTACTCCTACGAGCAGTACTTC,CASSLASGGYSYEQYF,TRBV7-2,TRBD2,once,TRBJ2-7
TGTGCCAGCAGTTACTCGTCTAGCGGGAGCCACAATGAGCAGTTCTTC,CASSYSSSGSHNEQFF,TRBV6-6,TRBD2,-,TRBJ2-1
TGTGCCAGCAGCGCTCATCCACGAGCAGGGGGAGATACGCAGTATTTT,CASSAHPRAGGDTQYF,TRBV9,TRBD1,-,TRBJ2-3
TGCGCCAGCAGCCAAGACCGAACAGGGGTGGGAAACACTGAAGCTTTCTTT,CASSQDRTGVGNTEAFF,TRBV4-3,TRBD1,-,TRBJ1-1